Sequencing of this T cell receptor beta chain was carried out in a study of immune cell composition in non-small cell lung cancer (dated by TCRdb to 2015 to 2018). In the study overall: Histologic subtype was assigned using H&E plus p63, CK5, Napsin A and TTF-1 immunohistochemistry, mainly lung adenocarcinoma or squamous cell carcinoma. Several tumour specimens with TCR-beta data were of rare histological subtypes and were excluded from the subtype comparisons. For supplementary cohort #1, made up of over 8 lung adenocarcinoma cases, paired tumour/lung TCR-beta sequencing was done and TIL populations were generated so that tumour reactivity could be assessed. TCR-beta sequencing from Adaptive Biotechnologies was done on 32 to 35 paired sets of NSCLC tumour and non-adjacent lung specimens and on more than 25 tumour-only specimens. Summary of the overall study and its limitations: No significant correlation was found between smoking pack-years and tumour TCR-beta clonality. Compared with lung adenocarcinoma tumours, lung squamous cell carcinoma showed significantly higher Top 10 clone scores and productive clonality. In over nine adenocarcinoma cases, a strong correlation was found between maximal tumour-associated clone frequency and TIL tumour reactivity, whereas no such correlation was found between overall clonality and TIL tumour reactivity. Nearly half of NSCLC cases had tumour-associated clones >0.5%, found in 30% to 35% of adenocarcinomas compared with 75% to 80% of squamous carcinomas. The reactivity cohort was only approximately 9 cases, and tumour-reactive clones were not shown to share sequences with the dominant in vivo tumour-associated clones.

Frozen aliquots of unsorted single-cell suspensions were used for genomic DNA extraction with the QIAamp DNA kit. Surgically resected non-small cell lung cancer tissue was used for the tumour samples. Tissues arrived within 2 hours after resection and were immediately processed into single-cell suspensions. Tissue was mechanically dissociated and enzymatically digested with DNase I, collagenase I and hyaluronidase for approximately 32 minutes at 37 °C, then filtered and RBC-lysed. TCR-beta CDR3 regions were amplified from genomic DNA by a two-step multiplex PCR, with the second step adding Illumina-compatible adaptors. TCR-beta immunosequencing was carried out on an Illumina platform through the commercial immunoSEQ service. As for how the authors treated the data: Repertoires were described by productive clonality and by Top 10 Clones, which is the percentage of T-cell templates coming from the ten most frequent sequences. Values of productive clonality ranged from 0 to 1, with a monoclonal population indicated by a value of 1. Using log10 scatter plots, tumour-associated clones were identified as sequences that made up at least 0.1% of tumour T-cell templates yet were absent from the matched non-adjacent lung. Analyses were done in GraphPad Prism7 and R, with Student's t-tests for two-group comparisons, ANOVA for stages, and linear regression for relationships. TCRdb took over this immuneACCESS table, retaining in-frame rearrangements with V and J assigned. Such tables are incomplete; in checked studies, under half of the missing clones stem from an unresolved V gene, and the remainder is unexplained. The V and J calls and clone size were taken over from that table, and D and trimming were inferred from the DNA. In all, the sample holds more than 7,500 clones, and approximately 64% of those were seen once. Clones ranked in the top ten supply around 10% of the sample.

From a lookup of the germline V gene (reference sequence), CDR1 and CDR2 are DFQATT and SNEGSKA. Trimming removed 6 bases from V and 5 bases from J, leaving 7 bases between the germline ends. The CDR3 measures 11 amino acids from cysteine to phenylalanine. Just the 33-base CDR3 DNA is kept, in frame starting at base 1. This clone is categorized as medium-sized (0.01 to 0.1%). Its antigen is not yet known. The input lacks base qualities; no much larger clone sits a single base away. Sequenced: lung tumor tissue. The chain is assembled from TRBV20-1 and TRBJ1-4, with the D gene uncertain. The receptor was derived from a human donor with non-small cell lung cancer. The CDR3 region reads CSARPNEKLFF. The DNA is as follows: TGCAGTGCCCGGCCCAATGAAAAACTGTTTTTT.